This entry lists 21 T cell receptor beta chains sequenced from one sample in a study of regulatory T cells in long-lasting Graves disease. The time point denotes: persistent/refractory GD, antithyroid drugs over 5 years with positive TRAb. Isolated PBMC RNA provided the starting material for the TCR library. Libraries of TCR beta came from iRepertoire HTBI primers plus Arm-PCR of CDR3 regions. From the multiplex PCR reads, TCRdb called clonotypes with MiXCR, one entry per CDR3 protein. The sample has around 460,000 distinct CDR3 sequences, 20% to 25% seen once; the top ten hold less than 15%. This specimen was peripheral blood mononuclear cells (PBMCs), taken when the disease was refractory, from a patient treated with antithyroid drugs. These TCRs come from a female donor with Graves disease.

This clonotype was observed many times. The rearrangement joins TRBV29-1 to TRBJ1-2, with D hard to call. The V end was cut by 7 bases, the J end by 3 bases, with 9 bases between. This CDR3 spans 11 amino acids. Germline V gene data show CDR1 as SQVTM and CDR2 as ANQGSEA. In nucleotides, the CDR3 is TGCAGCGGTGCGGGGTACTATGGCTACACCTTC. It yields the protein CSGAGYYGYTF.

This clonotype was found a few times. CDR3 residues: CSVVRGSPGELFF. The CDR3, as DNA: TGCAGCGTTGTAAGGGGGAGCCCCGGGGAGCTGTTTTTT. The J gene is TRBJ2-2, the V gene TRBV29-1; perhaps TRBD1 as D (6 bases). This CDR3 has 13 amino acids. From germline, CDR1 is SQVTM and CDR2 ANQGSEA. V was pared by 4 bases and J by 6 bases, with 12 bases between.

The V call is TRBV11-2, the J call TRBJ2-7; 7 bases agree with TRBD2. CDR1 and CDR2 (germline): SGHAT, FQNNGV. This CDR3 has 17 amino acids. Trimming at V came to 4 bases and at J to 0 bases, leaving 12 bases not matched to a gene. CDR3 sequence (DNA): TGTGCCAGCAGCTCGGGGGGACTTAGTCCGAGCTCCTACGAGCAGTACTTC. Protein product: CASSSGGLSPSSYEQYF.

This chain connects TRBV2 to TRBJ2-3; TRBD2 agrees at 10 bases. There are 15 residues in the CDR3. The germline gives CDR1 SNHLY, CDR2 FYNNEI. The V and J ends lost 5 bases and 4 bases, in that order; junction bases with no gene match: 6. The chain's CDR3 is CASSPLAGDSDTQYF. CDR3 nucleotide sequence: TGTGCCAGCAGTCCCCTAGCGGGAGACTCAGATACGCAGTATTTT.

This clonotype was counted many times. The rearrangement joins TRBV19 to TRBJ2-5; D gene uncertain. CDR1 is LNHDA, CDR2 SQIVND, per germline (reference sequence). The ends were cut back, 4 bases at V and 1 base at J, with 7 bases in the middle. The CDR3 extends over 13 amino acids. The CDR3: CASSRLGQETQYF. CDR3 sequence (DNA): TGTGCCAGTAGTAGACTGGGCCAAGAGACCCAGTACTTC. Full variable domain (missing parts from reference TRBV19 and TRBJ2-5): DGGITQSPKYLFRKEGQNVTLSCEQNLNHDAMYWYRQDPGQGLRLIYYSQIVNDFQKGDIAEGYSVSREKKESFPLTVTSAQKNPTAFYLCASSRLGQETQYFGPGTRLLVL.

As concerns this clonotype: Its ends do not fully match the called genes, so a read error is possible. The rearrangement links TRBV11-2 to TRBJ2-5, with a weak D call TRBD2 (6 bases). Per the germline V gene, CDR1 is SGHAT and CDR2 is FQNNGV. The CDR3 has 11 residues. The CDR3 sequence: CASSLRETRYF. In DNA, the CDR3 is TGTGCCAGCAGTTTACGGGAGACCCGGTACTTC.

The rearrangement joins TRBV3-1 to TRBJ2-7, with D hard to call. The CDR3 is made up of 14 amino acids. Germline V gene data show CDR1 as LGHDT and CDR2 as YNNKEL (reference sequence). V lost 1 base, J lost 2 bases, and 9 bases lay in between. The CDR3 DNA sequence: TGTGCCAGCAGCCAAGGTGGGCTTACCTACGAGCAGTACTTC. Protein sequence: CASSQGGLTYEQYF.

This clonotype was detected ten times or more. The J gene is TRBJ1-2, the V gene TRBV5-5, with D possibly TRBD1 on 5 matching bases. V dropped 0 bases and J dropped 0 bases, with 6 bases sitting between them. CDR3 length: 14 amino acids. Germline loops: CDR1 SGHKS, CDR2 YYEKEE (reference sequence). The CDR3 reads CASSLATANYGYTF. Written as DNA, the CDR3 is TGTGCCAGCAGCTTGGCGACAGCTAACTATGGCTACACCTTC. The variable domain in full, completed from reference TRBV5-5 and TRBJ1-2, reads DAGVTQSPTHLIKTRGQQVTLRCSPISGHKSVSWYQQVLGQGPQFIFQYYEKEERGRGNFPDRFSARQFPNYSSELNVNALLLGDSALYLCASSLATANYGYTFGSGTRLTVV.

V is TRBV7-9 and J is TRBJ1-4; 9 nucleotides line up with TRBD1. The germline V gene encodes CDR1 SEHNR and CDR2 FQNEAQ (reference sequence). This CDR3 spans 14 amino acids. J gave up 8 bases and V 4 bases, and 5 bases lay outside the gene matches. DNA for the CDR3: TGTGCCAGCAGCTCCGGGACAGGGAAAGAAAAACTGTTTTTT. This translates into CASSSGTGKEKLFF.

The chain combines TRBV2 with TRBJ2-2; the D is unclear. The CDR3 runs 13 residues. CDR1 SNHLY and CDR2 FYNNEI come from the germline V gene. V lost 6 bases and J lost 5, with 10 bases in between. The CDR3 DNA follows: TGTGCCAGCAGCCCTGGGTGGACCGGGGAGCTGTTTTTT. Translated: CASSPGWTGELFF.

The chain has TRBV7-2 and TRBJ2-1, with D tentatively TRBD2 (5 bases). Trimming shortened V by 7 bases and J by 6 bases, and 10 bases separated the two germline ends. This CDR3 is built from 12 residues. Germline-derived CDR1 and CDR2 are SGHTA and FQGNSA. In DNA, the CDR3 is TGTGCCAGCAAGGGAGATGGCAATGAGCAGTTCTTC. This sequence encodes CASKGDGNEQFF.

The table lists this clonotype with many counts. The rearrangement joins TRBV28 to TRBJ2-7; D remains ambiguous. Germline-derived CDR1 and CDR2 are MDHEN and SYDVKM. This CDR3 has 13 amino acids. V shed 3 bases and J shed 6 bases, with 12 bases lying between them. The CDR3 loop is CASSFVGWAEQYF. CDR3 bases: TGTGCCAGCAGTTTCGTAGGGTGGGCCGAGCAGTACTTC.

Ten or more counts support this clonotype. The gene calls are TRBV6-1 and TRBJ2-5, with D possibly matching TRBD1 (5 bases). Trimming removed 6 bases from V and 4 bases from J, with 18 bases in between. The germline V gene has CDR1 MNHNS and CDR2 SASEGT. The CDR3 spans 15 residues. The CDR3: CASSPTSAGRETQYF. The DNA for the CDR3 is TGTGCCAGCAGCCCAACGTCGGCAGGGCGAGAGACCCAGTACTTC.

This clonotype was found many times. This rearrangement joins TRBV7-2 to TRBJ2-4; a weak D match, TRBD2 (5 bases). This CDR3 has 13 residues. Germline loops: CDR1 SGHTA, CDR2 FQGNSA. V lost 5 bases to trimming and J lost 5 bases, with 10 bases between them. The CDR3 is CASSPRGQNIQYF. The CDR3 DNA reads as TGTGCCAGCAGCCCTCGGGGTCAAAACATTCAGTACTTC.

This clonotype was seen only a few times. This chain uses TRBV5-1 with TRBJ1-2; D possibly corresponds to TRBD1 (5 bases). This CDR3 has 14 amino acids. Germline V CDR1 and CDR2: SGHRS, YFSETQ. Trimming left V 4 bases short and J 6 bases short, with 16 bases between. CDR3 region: CASSATGGADGYTF. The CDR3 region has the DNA TGCGCCAGCAGCGCGACGGGTGGGGCAGATGGCTACACCTTC. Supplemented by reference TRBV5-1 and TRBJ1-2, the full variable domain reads KAGVTQTPRYLIKTRGQQVTLSCSPISGHRSVSWYQQTPGQGLQFLFEYFSETQRNKGNFPGRFSGRQFSNSRSEMNVSTLELGDSALYLCASSATGGADGYTFGSGTRLTVV.

The CDR3 loop is CASSLVIAGGTDTQYF. Written as DNA, the CDR3 is TGTGCCAGCAGCTTAGTTATTGCGGGGGGGACAGATACGCAGTATTTT. The V and J genes are TRBV7-2 and TRBJ2-3; 9 nucleotides match TRBD2. CDR3 length: 16 amino acids. CDR1 SGHTA and CDR2 FQGNSA come from the germline V gene. J was trimmed by 3 bases and V by 1 base; bases with no gene match: 5.

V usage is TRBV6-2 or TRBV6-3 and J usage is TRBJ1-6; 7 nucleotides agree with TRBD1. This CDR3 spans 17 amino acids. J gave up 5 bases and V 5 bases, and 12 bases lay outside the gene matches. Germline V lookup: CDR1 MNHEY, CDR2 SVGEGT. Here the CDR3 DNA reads TGTGCCAGCAGTCGCCGACAGGGTCTCGTCGATAATTCACCCCTCCACTTT. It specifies CASSRRQGLVDNSPLHF.

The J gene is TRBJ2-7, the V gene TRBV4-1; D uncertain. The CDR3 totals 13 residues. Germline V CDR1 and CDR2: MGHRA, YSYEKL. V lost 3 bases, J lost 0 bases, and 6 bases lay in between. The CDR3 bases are TGCGCCAGCAGCCACTGGACCTCCTACGAGCAGTACTTC. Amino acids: CASSHWTSYEQYF.

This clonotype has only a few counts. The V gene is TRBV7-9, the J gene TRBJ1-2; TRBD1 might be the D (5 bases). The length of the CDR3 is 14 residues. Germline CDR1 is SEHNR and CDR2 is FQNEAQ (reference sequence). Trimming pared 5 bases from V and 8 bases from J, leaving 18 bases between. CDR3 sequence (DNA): TGTGCCAGCAGCATCCCGGGGCCCCGAGGGGGCTACACCTTC. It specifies CASSIPGPRGGYTF.

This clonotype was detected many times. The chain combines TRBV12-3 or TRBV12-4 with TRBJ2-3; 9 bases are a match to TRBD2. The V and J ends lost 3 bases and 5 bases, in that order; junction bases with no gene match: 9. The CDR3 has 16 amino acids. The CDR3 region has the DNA TGTGCCAGCAGTTTTAGGCTAGCGGGAACAAAAGATACGCAGTATTTT. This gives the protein CASSFRLAGTKDTQYF.

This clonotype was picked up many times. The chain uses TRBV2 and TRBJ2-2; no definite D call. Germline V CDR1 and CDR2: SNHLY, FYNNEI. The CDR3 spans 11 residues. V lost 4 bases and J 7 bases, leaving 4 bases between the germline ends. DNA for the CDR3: TGTGCCAGCAGTGTGGTCGGGGAGCTGTTTTTT. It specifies CASSVVGELFF. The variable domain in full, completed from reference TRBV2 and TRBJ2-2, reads EPEVTQTPSHQVTQMGQEVILRCVPISNHLYFYWYRQILGQKVEFLVSFYNNEISEKSEIFDDQFSVERPDGSNFTLKIRSTKLEDSAMYFCASSVVGELFFGEGSRLTVL.